Shown below are 12 T cell receptor beta chains from a single sample sequenced in a study of spatial heterogeneity in lung cancer. Study-level points and caveats: In tumors, expanded intratumoral alpha and beta TCR counts tracked mutation counts.

Their cognate antigens are unknown. Noted time point: sample taken at primary tumor resection. In TCRdb, the 5' RACE reads were re-called with MiXCR into one record per CDR3 protein. In the table there are approximately 6,800 distinct CDR3 sequences, less than 15% of which are singletons. This specimen consisted of lung tumor tissue, obtained at surgery. The source is a male donor with early-stage non-small cell lung cancer.

This clonotype was counted ten times or more. The V call is TRBV20-1, the J call TRBJ1-2, with unresolved D. Germline V gives CDR1 DFQATT, CDR2 SNEGSKA (reference sequence). The CDR3 length is 10 residues. Trimming cost V 2 bases and J 7 bases, with 5 bases left between them. The CDR3 DNA sequence: TGCAGTGCTAGAAATGTTGGCTACACCTTC. Protein product: CSARNVGYTF.

This clonotype has ten or more counts. V gene TRBV20-1 combines with J gene TRBJ1-5, with 8 bases lining up with TRBD1. V was clipped by 1 base and J by 1 base; unmatched bases: 6. The germline CDR1 and CDR2 sequences are DFQATT and SNEGSKA (reference sequence). This CDR3 contains 16 residues. The CDR3 DNA is TGCAGTGCTAGAGTAGGCAGGGGGCTAAGCAATCAGCCCCAGCATTTT. This gives the protein CSARVGRGLSNQPQHF.

This clonotype rates as medium-sized. The chain carries TRBV7-9 and TRBJ1-2; no clear D. The CDR3 is 12 amino acids. The V end was cut by 5 bases, the J end by 7 bases, with 11 bases between. Germline-derived CDR1 and CDR2 are SEHNR and FQNEAQ (reference sequence). CDR3 amino acids: CASSVEGGGYTF. CDR3 coding DNA: TGTGCCAGCAGCGTAGAGGGTGGTGGCTACACCTTC.

This clonotype appeared a single time. J is TRBJ2-3 and V is TRBV5-1, with 8 positions matching TRBD1. The V gene end was trimmed by 4 bases and the J gene end by 3 bases; junction bases not matched to a gene: 7. CDR1 is SGHRS and CDR2 is YFSETQ in the germline V gene. This CDR3 spans 15 amino acids. The DNA for the CDR3 is TGCGCCAGCAGCAACCAGGGGGCGAGGACAGATACGCAGTATTTT. Translated: CASSNQGARTDTQYF.

This clonotype has ten or more counts. The V and J genes are TRBV27 and TRBJ1-1; D is unclear. The V gene lost 4 bases and the J gene lost 2 bases, with 8 bases spanning the gap. Germline CDR1 and CDR2: MNHEY and SMNVEV (reference sequence). CDR3 length: 13 residues. The CDR3 protein is CASSYEYNTEAFF. The CDR3 region has the DNA TGTGCCAGCAGTTACGAGTATAACACTGAAGCTTTCTTT.

This clonotype was observed at least ten times. The rearrangement joins TRBV12-3 or TRBV12-4 to TRBJ2-1, with 12 bases lining up with TRBD1. CDR3 size: 16 residues. V lost 6 bases and J lost 6; bases outside the gene matches: 9. DNA of the CDR3: TGTGCCAGCAGATCTCGTCCGGGACAGGGGGCCAATGAGCAGTTCTTC. Residues: CASRSRPGQGANEQFF.

This clonotype is categorized as medium-sized. This chain joins TRBV5-5 and TRBJ1-5; maybe TRBD1 (5 bases). The CDR3 sequence is 18 residues long. The V gene lost 1 base and the J gene lost 6 bases, with 23 bases spanning the gap. The germline CDR1 and CDR2 sequences are SGHKS and YYEKEE (reference sequence). DNA of the CDR3: TGTGCCAGCAGCTTGTATTTGGTCCGGGACCTGGGGGGTCAGCCCCAGCATTTT. Translation gives CASSLYLVRDLGGQPQHF.

Sample share makes this clonotype medium-sized. This chain uses TRBV12-3 or TRBV12-4 with TRBJ1-5, with unresolved D. The CDR3 runs 14 residues. Trimming removed 1 base from V and 0 bases from J, with 4 bases in between. In nucleotides, the CDR3 is TGTGCCAGCAGTTTAGGGAATAGCAATCAGCCCCAGCATTTT. Protein product: CASSLGNSNQPQHF.

This clonotype is termed medium-sized. The rearrangement links TRBV27 to TRBJ2-1, with unresolved D. Germline lookup yields CDR1 MNHEY and CDR2 SMNVEV (reference sequence). V was shortened by 3 bases and J by 4 bases, with 10 bases between the two germline ends. The CDR3 is 14 amino acids. The CDR3 DNA follows: TGTGCCAGCAGTTTCCGCCTGTCTTACAATGAGCAGTTCTTC. It codes for CASSFRLSYNEQFF.

This clonotype is a singleton in its sample. V and J are TRBV27 and TRBJ2-7, with a possible D match to TRBD1 (6 bases). Germline values: CDR1 MNHEY, CDR2 SMNVEV (reference sequence). The CDR3 length is 14 residues. Trimming removed 4 bases from V and 8 bases from J, with 18 bases in between. CDR3 sequence: CASSSETGLRKQYF. CDR3 sequence (DNA): TGTGCCAGCAGTTCGGAGACAGGCCTACGAAAGCAGTACTTC.

The chain employs TRBV6-4 and TRBJ2-4; D is undetermined. CDR1 is MRHNA and CDR2 is SNTAGT in the germline V gene. The CDR3 spans 18 residues. The V end lost 2 bases, the J end lost 1 base, and 18 bases lay between the germline ends. CDR3 amino acids: CASSDTYFLAAAKNIQYF. As DNA, the CDR3 is TGTGCCAGCAGTGACACATATTTTTTGGCGGCTGCCAAAAACATTCAGTACTTC.

This clonotype is classed as medium-sized. The V and J genes are TRBV2 and TRBJ2-7, with D perhaps TRBD1 or TRBD2 (5 bases each). V lost 2 bases and J 8 bases, leaving 19 bases between the germline ends. This CDR3 spans 15 amino acids. Looked up from germline, CDR1 is SNHLY and CDR2 is FYNNEI. The CDR3 here is CASSEQRGPYTKQYV. The CDR3 nucleotides are TGTGCCAGCAGTGAACAGAGGGGCCCCTATACGAAGCAGTACGTC.